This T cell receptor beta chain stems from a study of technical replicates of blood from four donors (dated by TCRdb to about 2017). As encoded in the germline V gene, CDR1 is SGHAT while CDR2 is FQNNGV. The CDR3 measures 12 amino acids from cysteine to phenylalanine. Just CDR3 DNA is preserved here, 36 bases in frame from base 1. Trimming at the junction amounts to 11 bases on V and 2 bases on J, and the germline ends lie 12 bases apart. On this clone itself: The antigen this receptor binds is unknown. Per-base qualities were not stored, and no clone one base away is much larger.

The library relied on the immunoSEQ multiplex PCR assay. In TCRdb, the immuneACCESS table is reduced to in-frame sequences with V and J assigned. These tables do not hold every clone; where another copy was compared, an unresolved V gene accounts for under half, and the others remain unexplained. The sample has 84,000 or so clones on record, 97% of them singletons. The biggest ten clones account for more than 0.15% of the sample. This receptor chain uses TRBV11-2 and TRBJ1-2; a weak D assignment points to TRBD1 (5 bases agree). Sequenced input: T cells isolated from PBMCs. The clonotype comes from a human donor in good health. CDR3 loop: CAAGGTNYGYTF. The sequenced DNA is TGTGCCGCGGGGGGAACGAACTATGGCTACACCTTC.